Included here is one T cell receptor beta chain sequence, with context. This entry comes from a study of cytomegalovirus exposure and HLA in healthy donors. Primers: 60 Vbeta forward and 13 Jbeta reverse. Generated by immunoSEQ multiplex PCR, the TCRdb table keeps only in-frame clones and is missing some. The sample yields 85,000 to 100,000 clones, more than 60% seen once. The sequenced sample consisted of PBMCs. The receptor was isolated from a human donor in good health.

The CDR3 DNA sequence: TGTGCCAGCAGTCAATCTGGGGCCAACGTCCTGACTTTC. Translated: CASSQSGANVLTF. The chain joins TRBV5-4 to TRBJ2-6; D is unresolved. Germline values: CDR1 SGHNT, CDR2 YYREEE (reference sequence). CDR3 length: 13 amino acids. The V end was cut by 5 bases, the J end by 1 base, with 4 bases between.